This TCR beta chain came from a study of T-cell memory formation after mild COVID-19. Study-wide results and caveats: Contracting clones localized mainly to CM and EM when CD4+ and mainly to EMRA when CD8+.

Trimming shortened V by 4 bases and J by 3 bases, and 8 bases separated the two germline ends. The CDR3 consists of 13 residues. CDR1 is KGHDR and CDR2 is SFDVKD in the germline V gene. Comment on this clonotype: Its matching antigen is unknown.

The 5'RACE method, run with constant-segment primers, produced TCR alpha and TCR beta cDNA libraries (carrying sample barcodes and UMIs). TCRdb fed the 5' RACE reads into MiXCR, producing one record per CDR3 protein. The data show 110,000 to 150,000 distinct CDR3 sequences, around 15% seen once. The chain is built from TRBV24-1 and TRBJ2-5, with D unresolved. This TCR derives from an adult woman who had mild COVID-19 (a few samples of this study predate the infection). Cell type and time point are not known. Sequenced: PBMCs or a T cell subset sorted from them (not recorded which). In DNA form, the CDR3 reads TGTGCCACCAGTGACCTGGAAAAAGAGACCCAGTACTTC. It yields the protein CATSDLEKETQYF.